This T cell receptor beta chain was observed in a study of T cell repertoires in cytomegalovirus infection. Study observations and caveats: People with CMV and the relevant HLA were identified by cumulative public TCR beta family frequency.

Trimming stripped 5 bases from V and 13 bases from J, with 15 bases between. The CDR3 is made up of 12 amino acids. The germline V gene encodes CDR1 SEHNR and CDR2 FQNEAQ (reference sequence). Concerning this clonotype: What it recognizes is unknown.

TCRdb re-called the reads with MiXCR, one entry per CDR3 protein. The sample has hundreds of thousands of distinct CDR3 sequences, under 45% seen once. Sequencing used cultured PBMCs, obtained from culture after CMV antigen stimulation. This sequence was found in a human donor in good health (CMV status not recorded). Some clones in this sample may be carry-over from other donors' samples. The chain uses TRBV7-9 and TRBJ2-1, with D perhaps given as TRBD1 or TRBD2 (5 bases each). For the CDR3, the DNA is TGTGCCAGCAGCCCCACTGTGGGGGTCCAGTTCTTC. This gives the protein CASSPTVGVQFF.